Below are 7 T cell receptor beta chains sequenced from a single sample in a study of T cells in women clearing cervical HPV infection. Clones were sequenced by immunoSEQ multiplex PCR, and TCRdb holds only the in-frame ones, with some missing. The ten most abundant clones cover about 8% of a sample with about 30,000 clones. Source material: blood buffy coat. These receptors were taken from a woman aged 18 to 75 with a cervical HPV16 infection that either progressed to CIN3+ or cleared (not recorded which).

The CDR3 DNA, read in part, is TGTGCCAGCAGTGAAGGAGAAGGGCAGGGGGCTCAC. The encoded protein is CASSEGEGQGAH. The entire CDR3 protein is CASSEGEGQGAHYTF. The genes are TRBV6-1 and TRBJ1-2; 8 nucleotides agree with TRBD1. Read data end 3 residues before the CDR3 end; the end is taken from the germline J gene. Germline V gives CDR1 MNHNS, CDR2 SASEGT. CDR3 length: 15 residues.

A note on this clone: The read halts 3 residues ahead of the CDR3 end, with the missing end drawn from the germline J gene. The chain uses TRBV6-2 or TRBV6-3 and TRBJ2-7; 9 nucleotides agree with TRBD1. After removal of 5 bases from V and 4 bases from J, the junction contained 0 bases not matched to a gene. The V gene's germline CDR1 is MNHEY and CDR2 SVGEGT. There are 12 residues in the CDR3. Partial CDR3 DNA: TGTGCCAGCAGTGGACAGGGGTACGAG. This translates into CASSGQGYE. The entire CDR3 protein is CASSGQGYEQYF.

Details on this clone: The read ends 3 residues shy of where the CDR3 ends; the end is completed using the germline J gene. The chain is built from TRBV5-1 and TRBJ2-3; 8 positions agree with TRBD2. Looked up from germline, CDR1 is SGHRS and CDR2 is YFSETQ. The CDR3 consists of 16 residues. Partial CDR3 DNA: TGCGCCAGCAGCTTGTCTGGGACTAGGAGGGTAGAGACG. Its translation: CASSLSGTRRVET. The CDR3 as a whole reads CASSLSGTRRVETQYF.

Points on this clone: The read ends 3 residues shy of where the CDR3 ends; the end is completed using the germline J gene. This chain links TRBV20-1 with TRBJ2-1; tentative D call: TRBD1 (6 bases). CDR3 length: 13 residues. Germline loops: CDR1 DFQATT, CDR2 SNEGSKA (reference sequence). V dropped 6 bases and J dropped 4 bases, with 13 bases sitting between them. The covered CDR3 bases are TGCAGTGCCACCGACAGGAATTACAATGAG. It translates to CSATDRNYNE. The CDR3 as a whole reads CSATDRNYNEQFF.

CDR3 protein: CSARESGRDNQPQHF. The CDR3 bases that were read are TGCAGTGCTAGAGAAAGTGGGCGGGACAATCAGCCC. The rearrangement links TRBV20-1 to TRBJ1-5; no definite D call. The read comes to an end 3 residues before the CDR3 does, leaving the germline J gene to fill in the end. The CDR3 contains 15 residues. Trimming removed 0 bases at V and 3 bases at J, with 12 bases between. Germline V gives CDR1 DFQATT, CDR2 SNEGSKA (reference sequence).

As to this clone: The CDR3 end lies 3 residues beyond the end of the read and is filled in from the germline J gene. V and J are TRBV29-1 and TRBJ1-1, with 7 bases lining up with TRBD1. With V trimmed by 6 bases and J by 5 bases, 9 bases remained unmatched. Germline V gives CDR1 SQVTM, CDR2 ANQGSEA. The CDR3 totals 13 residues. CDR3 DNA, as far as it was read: TGCAGCGTCGTTGACAGGGAGGGAACTGAA. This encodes CSVVDREGTE. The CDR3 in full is CSVVDREGTEAFF. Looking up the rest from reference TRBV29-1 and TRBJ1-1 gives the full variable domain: SAVISQKPSRDICQRGTSLTIQCQVDSQVTMMFWYRQQPGQSLTLIATANQGSEATYESGFVIDKFPISRPNLTFSTLTVSNMSPEDSSIYLCSVVDREGTEAFFGQGTRLTVV.

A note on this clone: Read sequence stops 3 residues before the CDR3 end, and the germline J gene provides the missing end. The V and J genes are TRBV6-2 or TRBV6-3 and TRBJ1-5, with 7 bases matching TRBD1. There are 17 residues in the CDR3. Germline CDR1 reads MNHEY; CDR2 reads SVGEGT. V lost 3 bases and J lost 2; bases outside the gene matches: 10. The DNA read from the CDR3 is TGTGCCAGCAGTTATCCCACAGGGGAGGTGGGCAATCAGCCC. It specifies CASSYPTGEVGNQP. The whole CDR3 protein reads CASSYPTGEVGNQPQHF.